The 5 T cell receptor beta chains below all came from one sample that was sequenced in a study of identical twins. Each CDR3 protein is one row after TCRdb ran MiXCR on the 5' RACE reads. The sample has 640,000 or so distinct CDR3 sequences; less than 7% are singletons. The specimen was naive T cells sorted from blood. The receptor set was obtained from a young man in good health.

This clonotype turned up a few times. The rearrangement uses TRBV19 and TRBJ2-6; TRBD2 might be the D (7 bases). V dropped 9 bases and J dropped 0 bases, with 15 bases sitting between them. Germline values: CDR1 LNHDA, CDR2 SQIVND (reference sequence). There are 16 residues in the CDR3. CDR3 protein: CASCSGTHSGANVLTF. DNA of the CDR3: TGTGCCAGCTGCAGCGGGACACACTCTGGGGCCAACGTCCTGACTTTC.

This sequence joins TRBV29-1 and TRBJ1-1, with a tentative D call TRBD1 (5 bases). The CDR3 sequence is 13 residues long. V was cut by 3 bases and J by 4 bases, with 12 bases left in between. Germline values: CDR1 SQVTM, CDR2 ANQGSEA. CDR3 sequence: CSVDPMGGTEAFF. The DNA for the CDR3 is TGCAGCGTTGACCCGATGGGGGGCACTGAAGCTTTCTTT.

This clonotype has a count of ten or more. The chain recombines TRBV15 with TRBJ2-7; D remains ambiguous. Germline-derived CDR1 and CDR2 are LNHNV and YYDKDF (reference sequence). There are 13 residues in the CDR3. Trimming took off 9 bases at V and 2 bases at J, with 14 bases between the two ends. In DNA form, the CDR3 reads TGTGCCACTGCTAAGAGTAATCCCTACGAGCAGTACTTC. This sequence encodes CATAKSNPYEQYF.

This clonotype occurred many times. The rearrangement links TRBV5-1 to TRBJ1-3; 7 bases map to TRBD1. Germline V gene lookup returns CDR1 SGHRS and CDR2 YFSETQ. V lost 2 bases and J lost 0; bases outside the gene matches: 11. The CDR3 extends over 18 amino acids. The CDR3 protein is CASSLIPGQPSSGNTIYF. The CDR3 bases are TGCGCCAGCAGCTTAATACCGGGACAGCCTAGCTCTGGAAACACCATATATTTT.

This clonotype was seen a few times. The rearrangement joins TRBV12-3 or TRBV12-4 to TRBJ2-6; unclear D gene. This CDR3 has 15 amino acids. With 2 bases removed from V and 2 bases from J, the gap between germline ends came to 7 bases. DNA for the CDR3: TGTGCCAGCAGTTTAATACTGGCTGGGGCCAACGTCCTGACTTTC. Its protein is CASSLILAGANVLTF.